This T cell receptor (beta chain) was found in a study of T cells after yellow fever vaccination. Across the study: Preparing low-cell-number fractions relied on SMART-Seq v4 Ultra Low Input.

Points from the study as a whole: Weaker in magnitude, the secondary response showed a faster peak on day 5 versus 15. Overlap between CD4 and CD8 compartments was detected for a small share of clonotypes. Contaminating bulk clonotypes could be abundant in FACS-sorted repertoires.

Each CDR3 protein gets one entry after TCRdb re-called the 5' RACE reads with MiXCR. The sample records about 580,000 distinct CDR3 sequences, about a sixth being singletons. This clonotype was seen a few times. Antigen specificity is unknown. The sequence derives from a man younger than 35 who received the YFV17D yellow fever vaccine. This sample comprised PBMCs, obtained about 5 days after the first yellow fever vaccination.

This CDR3 reads CATSRDKGPPYQETQYF. CDR3 DNA: TGTGCCACCAGCAGAGATAAGGGACCACCGTACCAAGAGACCCAGTACTTC. The genes are TRBV15 and TRBJ2-5; D might be TRBD1 or TRBD2, each matching 5 bases. Trimming stripped 0 bases from V and 0 bases from J, with 14 bases between. This CDR3 contains 17 residues. Germline lookup yields CDR1 LNHNV and CDR2 YYDKDF (reference sequence).